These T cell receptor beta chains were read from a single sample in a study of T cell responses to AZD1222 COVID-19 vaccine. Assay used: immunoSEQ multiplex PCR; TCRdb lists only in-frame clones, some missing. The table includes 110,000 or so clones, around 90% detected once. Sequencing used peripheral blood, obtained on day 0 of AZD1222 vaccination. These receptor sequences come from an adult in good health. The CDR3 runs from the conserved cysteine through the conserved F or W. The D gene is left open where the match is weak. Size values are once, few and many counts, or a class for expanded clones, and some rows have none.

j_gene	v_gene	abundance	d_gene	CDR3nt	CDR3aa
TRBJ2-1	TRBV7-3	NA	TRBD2	TGTGCCAGCAGCTTTAAGCGGGGGGGCCAGAATGAGCAGTTCTTC	CASSFKRGGQNEQFF
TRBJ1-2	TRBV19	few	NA	TGTGCCAGTAGTAATCCGGGGGTTGTCTATGGCTACACCTTC	CASSNPGVVYGYTF
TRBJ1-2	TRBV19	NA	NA	TGTGCCAGTAGAGTCCGGGTCACAGGCCCCACTAACTATGGCTACACCTTC	CASRVRVTGPTNYGYTF
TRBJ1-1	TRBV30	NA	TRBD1	TGTGCCTGGAGTCCAGGGGGGGGGCACACTGAAGCTTTCTTT	CAWSPGGGHTEAFF
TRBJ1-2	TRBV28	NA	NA	TGTGCCAGCAGTTTCTCCGGACCGAGCCTCTATGGCTACACCTTC	CASSFSGPSLYGYTF
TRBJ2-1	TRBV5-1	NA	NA	TGCGCCAGCAGCTTGGCCCCCGGGACCCACAATGAGCAGTTCTTC	CASSLAPGTHNEQFF
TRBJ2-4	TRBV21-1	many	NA	TGTGCCAGCAGCAAATTTTTGGGGGTCATAGCCAAAAACATTCAGTACTTC	CASSKFLGVIAKNIQYF
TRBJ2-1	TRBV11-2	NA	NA	TGTGCCAGCAGCTTAGTGAGGAAGTCCAATGAGCAGTTCTTC	CASSLVRKSNEQFF
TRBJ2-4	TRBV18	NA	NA	TGTGCCAGCTCGGAAACAAGGGGGACGGTTCAGTACTTC	CASSETRGTVQYF
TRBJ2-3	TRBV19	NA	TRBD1	TGTGCCAGCACAGGGGGCCCAGATACGCAGTATTTT	CASTGGPDTQYF
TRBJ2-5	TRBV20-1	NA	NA	TGCAGTTCCAGGTGGGGGGAGACCCAGTACTTC	CSSRWGETQYF
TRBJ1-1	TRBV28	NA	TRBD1	TGTGCCAGCCTTAATCCAACAGGGGCGGGGAACACTGAAGCTTTCTTT	CASLNPTGAGNTEAFF
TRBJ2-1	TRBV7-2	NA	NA	TGTGCCAGCAGCTTACCAACCCGCGGGGAGCAGTTCTTC	CASSLPTRGEQFF
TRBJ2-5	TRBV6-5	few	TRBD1	TGTGCCAGCAGTTACTCCGGGACAGGGGGCGGAGAGACCCAGTACTTC	CASSYSGTGGGETQYF
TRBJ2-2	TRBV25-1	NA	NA	TGTGCCAGCAGTGACGGGACAAGGGGAACCGGGGAGCTGTTTTTT	CASSDGTRGTGELFF
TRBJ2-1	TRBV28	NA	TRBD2	TGTGCCAGCAGTTCCCTCAAACTAGCGGGGGGGTCCGATGAGCAGTTCTTC	CASSSLKLAGGSDEQFF
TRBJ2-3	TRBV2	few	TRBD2	TGTGCCAGCTTCTACACGGGAGGGGGGCCAGATACGCAGTATTTT	CASFYTGGGPDTQYF
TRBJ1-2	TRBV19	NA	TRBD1	TGTGCCAGTAGTATTTATCCGACAGGGGGATTCGCTGGCTACACCTTC	CASSIYPTGGFAGYTF
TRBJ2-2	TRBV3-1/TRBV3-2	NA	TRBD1	TGTGCCAGCAGCCAGTTGACCCCGGGACAGATCTCTCACACCGGGGAGCTGTTTTTT	CASSQLTPGQISHTGELFF
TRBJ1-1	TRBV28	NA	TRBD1	TGTGCCAGCAGTCCAGGGGGCCGGAGGGACACTGAAGCTTTCTTT	CASSPGGRRDTEAFF
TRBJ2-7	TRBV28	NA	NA	TGTGCCAGCAGCCAAGGGGTGGACGAGCAGTACTTC	CASSQGVDEQYF
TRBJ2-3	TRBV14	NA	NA	TGTGCCAGCAGCCAGACATTCCCAGATACGCAGTATTTT	CASSQTFPDTQYF
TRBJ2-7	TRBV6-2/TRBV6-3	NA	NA	TGTGCCAGCAGTCGGCTAGGGATCTACGAGCAGTACTTC	CASSRLGIYEQYF
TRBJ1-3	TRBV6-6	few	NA	TGTGCCAGCAGTTACTCGTCTCTGAACTCTGGAAACACCATATATTTT	CASSYSSLNSGNTIYF
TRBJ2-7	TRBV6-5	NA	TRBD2	TGTGCCAGCAGTTTGGCGGGAGTTTCCGAGCAGTACTTC	CASSLAGVSEQYF
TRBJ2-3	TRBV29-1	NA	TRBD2	TGCAGCGTGATACTAGCGGGAATCAATACGCAGTATTTT	CSVILAGINTQYF
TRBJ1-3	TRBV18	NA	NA	TGTGCCAGCTCACCTGGGACACCTTCTGGAAACACCATATATTTT	CASSPGTPSGNTIYF
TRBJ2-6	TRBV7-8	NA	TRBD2	TGTGCCAGCAGCCCCGCCTTCGGGGGGGGCGGTGGGGCCAACGTCCTGACTTTC	CASSPAFGGGGGANVLTF
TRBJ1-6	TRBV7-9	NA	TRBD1	TGTGCCAGCAGCCCGTTCGAGGGGGCCAATTCACCCCTCCACTTT	CASSPFEGANSPLHF
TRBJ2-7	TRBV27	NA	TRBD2	TGTGCCAGCAGGGGGACTAGCGGACGGGAGCAGTACTTC	CASRGTSGREQYF
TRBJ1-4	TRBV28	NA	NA	TGTGCCAGCAGTTGGGCGGGGCGTCAGGGTGAAAAACTGTTTTTT	CASSWAGRQGEKLFF
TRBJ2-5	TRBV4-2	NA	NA	TGTGCCAGCAGCCCATCCAGGCTCGAAGAGACCCAGTACTTC	CASSPSRLEETQYF